The rows below give T cell receptor beta chains drawn from one sample of a study of Graves' ophthalmopathy and Graves' hyperthyroidism. TCRdb reprocessed the multiplex PCR reads via MiXCR and lists one record per CDR3 protein. Of around 1,200,000 distinct CDR3 sequences in the sample, about 36% were seen once. Specimen: peripheral blood or thyroid tissue (not recorded which). These receptors were obtained from an adult man with Graves' hyperthyroidism. The CDR3 runs from the conserved cysteine through the conserved F or W. Each record gives: CDR3 length, V gene, J gene, clone size, D gene, CDR3 protein, CDR3 DNA. D genes are given only for firm matches. Only some rows state a clone size, as once, few, many or a class for expanded clones.

>14|TRBV7-9|TRBJ2-5|NA|NA
CASSSPGRVKTQYF
TGTGCCAGCAGCTCCCCGGGGCGCGTTAAGACCCAGTACTTC
>14|TRBV7-2|TRBJ1-5|NA|NA
CASSPYLAEETQHF
TGTGCCAGCAGCCCCTACCTAGCGGAAGAGACCCAGCATTTT
>16|TRBV7-2|TRBJ2-7|many|NA
CASSYEPPGRIYEQYF
TGTGCCAGCAGTTACGAACCCCCGGGACGGATATACGAGCAGTACTTC
>12|TRBV29-1|TRBJ2-1|NA|TRBD2
CSVDSGGNEQFF
TGCAGCGTTGATTCGGGGGGTAATGAGCAGTTCTTC
>16|TRBV12-3/TRBV12-4|TRBJ2-2|NA|TRBD2
CASTTYPGLASGELFF
TGTGCCAGCACTACTTACCCAGGACTAGCGTCCGGGGAGCTGTTTTTT
>12|TRBV7-3|TRBJ2-5|NA|NA
CVWEQPQGTQYF
TGTGTTTGGGAACAACCTCAAGGGACCCAGTACTTC
>12|TRBV7-8|TRBJ2-3|many|NA
CASSLASDTQYF
TGTGCCAGCAGCTTAGCGTCAGATACGCAGTATTTT
>17|TRBV7-2|TRBJ1-3|NA|NA
CASSLGQGRLSGNTIYF
TGTGCCAGCAGCTTAGGGCAGGGTAGATTATCTGGAAACACCATATATTTT
>14|TRBV29-1|TRBJ2-6|NA|NA
CSTLGAMGANVLTF
TGCAGCACCTTGGGTGCAATGGGGGCCAACGTCCTGACTTTC
>15|TRBV6-4|TRBJ1-1|few|NA
CASSDSRQTNTEAFF
TGTGCCAGCAGTGACTCGAGGCAGACGAACACTGAAGCTTTCTTT
>16|TRBV19|TRBJ2-6|NA|TRBD1
CASEGRGHLKANVLTF
TGTGCCAGTGAGGGTAGGGGGCATCTAAAGGCCAACGTCCTGACTTTC
>15|TRBV15|TRBJ2-6|NA|NA
CATSRDPQGANVLTF
TGTGCCACCAGCAGAGATCCCCAGGGGGCCAACGTCCTGACTTTC
>15|TRBV5-1|TRBJ1-1|NA|NA
CASSLAGGHRTEAFF
TGCGCCAGCAGCTTGGCGGGCGGGCATCGTACTGAAGCTTTCTTT
>12|TRBV9|TRBJ1-2|NA|NA
CVDSWGNYGYTF
TGTGTCGACAGCTGGGGTAACTATGGCTACACCTTC
>14|TRBV12-3/TRBV12-4|TRBJ1-5|many|NA
CASSSTDSNQPQHF
TGTGCCAGCAGCTCCACAGACAGCAATCAGCCCCAGCATTTT
>15|TRBV5-8|TRBJ1-6|many|NA
CASSLAGMHNSPLHF
TGTGCCAGCAGCTTGGCCGGGATGCATAATTCACCCCTCCACTTT
>13|TRBV15|TRBJ2-7|many|NA
CATSRDFFYEQYF
TGTGCCACCAGCAGAGATTTCTTCTACGAGCAGTACTTC
>16|TRBV19|TRBJ2-7|NA|NA
CASSRVGQTSSYEQYF
TGTGCCAGTAGTAGGGTAGGACAGACAAGCTCCTACGAGCAGTACTTC
>14|TRBV30|TRBJ1-4|NA|NA
CAWSSDIDAGKLFF
TGTGCCTGGAGTAGCGACATTGACGCCGGAAAACTGTTTTTT
>16|TRBV7-9|TRBJ2-7|NA|TRBD2
CASSPLLAGFGHEQYF
TGTGCCAGCAGCCCTCTACTAGCGGGATTCGGGCACGAGCAGTACTTC
>14|TRBV2|TRBJ1-5|NA|NA
CASSFGEGKKPQHF
TGTGCCAGCAGTTTTGGGGAGGGGAAAAAGCCCCAGCATTTT
>15|TRBV4-3|TRBJ2-7|few|TRBD2
CASSQENGLAEMQYF
TGCGCCAGCAGCCAAGAGAATGGACTAGCGGAAATGCAGTACTTC
>13|TRBV4-1|TRBJ2-6|many|NA
CASQVPGANVLTF
TGCGCCAGCCAAGTGCCTGGGGCCAACGTCCTGACTTTC
>15|TRBV14|TRBJ2-7|few|TRBD1
CASSQRGQGTYEQYF
TGTGCCAGCAGCCAAAGGGGACAGGGGACCTACGAGCAGTACTTC
>11|TRBV29-1|TRBJ1-1|NA|TRBD1
CSGTGGTEAFF
TGCAGTGGGACAGGGGGCACTGAAGCTTTCTTT
>15|TRBV14|TRBJ2-7|many|NA
CASSQGYGGLYEQYF
TGTGCCAGCAGCCAAGGGTATGGGGGGCTCTACGAGCAGTACTTC
>12|TRBV6-6|TRBJ1-1|many|NA
CASKEPNTEAFF
TGTGCCAGCAAGGAGCCGAACACTGAAGCTTTCTTT
>16|TRBV7-9|TRBJ2-1|few|TRBD1
CASSLAGQGTWDEQFF
TGTGCCAGCAGCTTAGCGGGACAGGGGACTTGGGATGAGCAGTTCTTC
>16|TRBV9|TRBJ2-5|many|TRBD2
CASSVDGSGGQETQYF
TGTGCCAGCAGCGTAGATGGTAGCGGGGGCCAAGAGACCCAGTACTTC
>15|TRBV6-6|TRBJ1-1|few|NA
CASSYSSRLGTEAFF
TGTGCCAGCAGTTACTCCAGCAGGCTGGGCACTGAAGCTTTCTTT
>15|TRBV20-1|TRBJ1-3|NA|NA
CSATHGVEVGNTIYF
TGCAGTGCTACTCACGGGGTCGAGGTTGGAAACACCATATATTTT
>15|TRBV25-1|TRBJ2-5|NA|NA
CASSISQVLQETQYF
TGTGCCAGCAGTATCAGTCAGGTCCTACAAGAGACCCAGTACTTC
>17|TRBV11-2|TRBJ1-1|NA|TRBD1
CASSLGARGTGRTEAFF
TGTGCCAGCAGCTTGGGGGCCCGGGGGACAGGACGAACTGAAGCTTTCTTT
>13|TRBV20-1|TRBJ2-5|many|NA
CSAFPGGQETQYF
TGCAGTGCCTTCCCCGGGGGCCAAGAGACCCAGTACTTC
>15|TRBV7-9|TRBJ1-2|once|TRBD1
CASSQADGTGAGYTF
TGTGCCAGCAGCCAAGCGGATGGGACAGGGGCCGGCTACACCTTC
>16|TRBV7-2|TRBJ2-5|NA|TRBD2
CASSLPLGGVVETQYF
TGTGCCAGCAGCTTACCACTGGGAGGGGTGGTGGAGACCCAGTACTTC
>16|TRBV2|TRBJ1-1|NA|TRBD1
CASISRQGGVRTEAFF
TGTGCCAGCATCTCTAGACAGGGAGGCGTCAGGACTGAAGCTTTCTTT
>17|TRBV10-2|TRBJ2-2|once|TRBD2
CASSLFPAGVSTGELFF
TGTGCCAGCAGCTTATTTCCAGCGGGAGTTAGCACCGGGGAGCTGTTTTTT
>16|TRBV5-1|TRBJ1-1|few|TRBD1
CASSLRQGALNTEAFF
TGCGCCAGCAGCCTTAGACAGGGTGCGCTGAACACTGAAGCTTTCTTT
>13|TRBV6-1|TRBJ2-5|few|NA
CASSQTSTETQYF
TGTGCCAGCAGCCAAACTAGTACTGAGACCCAGTACTTC
>16|TRBV19|TRBJ1-5|many|NA
CASSVPRGQRNQPQHF
TGTGCCAGTAGTGTTCCTCGGGGGCAGAGGAATCAGCCCCAGCATTTT
>13|TRBV30|TRBJ2-5|NA|NA
CAWSTGTQETQYF
TGTGCCTGGAGTACGGGGACACAAGAGACCCAGTACTTC
>14|TRBV5-1|TRBJ1-2|many|TRBD1
CASSLGDSGGGYTF
TGCGCCAGCAGCTTGGGGGACAGTGGCGGCGGCTACACCTTC
>14|TRBV27|TRBJ1-1|few|NA
CASRRELRAAEAFF
TGTGCCAGCAGGAGAGAACTTCGGGCCGCTGAAGCTTTCTTT
>18|TRBV2|TRBJ1-1|NA|TRBD1
CASRLSQWGTGRNTEAFF
TGTGCCAGCCGTTTGTCTCAGTGGGGGACAGGAAGGAACACTGAAGCTTTCTTT
>15|TRBV2|TRBJ2-5|NA|NA
CASRGPGWYQETQYF
TGTGCCAGCAGGGGACCGGGTTGGTACCAAGAGACCCAGTACTTC
>14|TRBV18|TRBJ1-1|few|NA
CASSPQGLGTEAFF
TGTGCCAGCTCACCACAGGGTTTGGGCACTGAAGCTTTCTTT
>13|TRBV10-3|TRBJ2-7|NA|NA
CASSFPVHNEQYF
TGTGCCAGCAGTTTCCCGGTTCACAACGAGCAGTACTTC
>16|TRBV12-3/TRBV12-4|TRBJ1-5|many|NA
CASTMDGKVSNQPQHF
TGTGCCAGCACCATGGACGGCAAAGTTAGCAATCAGCCCCAGCATTTT
>14|TRBV6-1|TRBJ2-5|NA|NA
CASSGGRVWQPQYF
TGTGCCAGCAGTGGGGGCAGAGTATGGCAGCCCCAGTACTTC
>13|TRBV20-1|TRBJ2-7|NA|NA
CSASSFGYYEQYF
TGCAGTGCCTCATCCTTTGGGTACTACGAGCAGTACTTC
>13|TRBV14|TRBJ1-6|many|NA
CASSHGVRSPLHF
TGTGCCAGCAGCCATGGGGTCCGGTCACCCCTCCACTTT
>18|TRBV10-3|TRBJ1-1|few|NA
CASSYRLGGGISLTEAFF
TGTGCCAGCAGTTACAGGTTGGGTGGAGGGATAAGCCTCACTGAAGCTTTCTTT
>14|TRBV7-2|TRBJ1-5|NA|TRBD1
CASSLRQGGPYEHF
TGTGCCAGCAGCCTCCGACAGGGTGGACCCTACGAGCATTTT
>16|TRBV6-2/TRBV6-3|TRBJ1-3|NA|NA
CASRDIHRNSGNTIYF
TGTGCCAGCAGAGACATCCACAGGAACTCTGGAAACACCATATATTTT